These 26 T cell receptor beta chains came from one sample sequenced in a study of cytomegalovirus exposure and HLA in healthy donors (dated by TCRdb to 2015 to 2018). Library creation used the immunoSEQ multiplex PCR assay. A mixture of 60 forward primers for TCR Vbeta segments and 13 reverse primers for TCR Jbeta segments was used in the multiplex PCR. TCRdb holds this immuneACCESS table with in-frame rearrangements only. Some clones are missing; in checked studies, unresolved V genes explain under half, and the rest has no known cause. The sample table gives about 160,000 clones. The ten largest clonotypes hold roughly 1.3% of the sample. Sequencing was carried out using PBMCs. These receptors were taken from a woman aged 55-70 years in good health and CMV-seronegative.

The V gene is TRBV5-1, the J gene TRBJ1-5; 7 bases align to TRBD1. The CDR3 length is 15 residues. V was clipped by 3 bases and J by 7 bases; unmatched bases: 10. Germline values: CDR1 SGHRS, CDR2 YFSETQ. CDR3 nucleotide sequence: TGCGCCAGCAGCTCGTTAGGGGGCGCCGGACAGCCCCAGCATTTT. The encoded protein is CASSSLGGAGQPQHF.

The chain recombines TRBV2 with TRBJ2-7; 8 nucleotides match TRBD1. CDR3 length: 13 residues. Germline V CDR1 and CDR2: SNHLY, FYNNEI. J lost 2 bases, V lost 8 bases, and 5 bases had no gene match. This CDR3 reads CASRQGSAYEQYF. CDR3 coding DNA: TGTGCCAGCCGACAGGGGAGTGCCTACGAGCAGTACTTC.

The CDR3 protein is CAWSLLLVDQPQHF. The CDR3 region has the DNA TGTGCCTGGAGTCTACTTCTAGTAGATCAGCCCCAGCATTTT. V usage is TRBV30 and J usage is TRBJ1-5; D not certain. The CDR3 extends over 14 amino acids. Germline-derived CDR1 and CDR2 are GTSNPN and SVGIG (reference sequence). Deletions cut 2 bases from V and 5 bases from J, with 13 bases between.

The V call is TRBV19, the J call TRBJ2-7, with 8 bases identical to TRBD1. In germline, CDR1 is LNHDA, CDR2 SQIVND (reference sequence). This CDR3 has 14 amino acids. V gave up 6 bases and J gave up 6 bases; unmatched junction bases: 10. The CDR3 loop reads CASRPGQGATEQYF. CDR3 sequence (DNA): TGTGCCAGTAGGCCGGGCCAGGGGGCAACCGAGCAGTACTTC.

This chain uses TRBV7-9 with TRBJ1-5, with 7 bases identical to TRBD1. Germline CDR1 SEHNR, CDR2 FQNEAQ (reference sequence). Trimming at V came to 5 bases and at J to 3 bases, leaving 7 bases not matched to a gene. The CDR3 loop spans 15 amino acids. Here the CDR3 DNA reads TGTGCCAGCAGCCAGGGGGGCCTACTCAATCAGCCCCAGCATTTT. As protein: CASSQGGLLNQPQHF.

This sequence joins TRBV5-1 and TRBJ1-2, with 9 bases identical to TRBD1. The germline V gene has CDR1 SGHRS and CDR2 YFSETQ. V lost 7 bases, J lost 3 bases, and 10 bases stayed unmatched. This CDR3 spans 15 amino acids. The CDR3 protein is CASGPLNRGHYGYTF. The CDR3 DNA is TGCGCCAGCGGACCTCTTAACAGGGGGCACTATGGCTACACCTTC. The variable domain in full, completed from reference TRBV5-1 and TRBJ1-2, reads KAGVTQTPRYLIKTRGQQVTLSCSPISGHRSVSWYQQTPGQGLQFLFEYFSETQRNKGNFPGRFSGRQFSNSRSEMNVSTLELGDSALYLCASGPLNRGHYGYTFGSGTRLTVV.

The CDR3: CASNYRGRGGTGELFF. The CDR3 DNA reads TGTGCCAGCAACTACAGGGGGCGCGGAGGGACCGGGGAGCTGTTTTTT. The chain is built from TRBV27 and TRBJ2-2, with 9 bases identical to TRBD1. Per the germline V gene, CDR1 is MNHEY and CDR2 is SMNVEV (reference sequence). The junction had 11 bases not matched to a gene; V was cut back by 7 bases and J by 5 bases. The CDR3 sequence is 16 residues long.

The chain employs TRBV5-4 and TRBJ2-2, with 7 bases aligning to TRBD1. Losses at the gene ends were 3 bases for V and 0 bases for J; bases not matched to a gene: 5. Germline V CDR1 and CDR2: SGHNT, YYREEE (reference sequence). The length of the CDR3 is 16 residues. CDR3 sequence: CASSSRQGSNTGELFF. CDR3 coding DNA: TGTGCCAGCAGCTCGCGACAGGGATCGAACACCGGGGAGCTGTTTTTT.

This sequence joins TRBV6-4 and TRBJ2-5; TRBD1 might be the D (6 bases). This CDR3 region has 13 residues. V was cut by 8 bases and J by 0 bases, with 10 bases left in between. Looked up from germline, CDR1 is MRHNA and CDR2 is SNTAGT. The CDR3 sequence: CASLPGDQETQYF. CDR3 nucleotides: TGTGCCAGCCTCCCAGGGGACCAAGAGACCCAGTACTTC.

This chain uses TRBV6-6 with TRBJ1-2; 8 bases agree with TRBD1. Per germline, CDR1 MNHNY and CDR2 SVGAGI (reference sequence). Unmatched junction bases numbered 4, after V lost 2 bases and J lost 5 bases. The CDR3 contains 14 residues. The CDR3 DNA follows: TGTGCCAGCAGTTACAGACAGGGGCAGTATGGCTACACCTTC. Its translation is CASSYRQGQYGYTF.

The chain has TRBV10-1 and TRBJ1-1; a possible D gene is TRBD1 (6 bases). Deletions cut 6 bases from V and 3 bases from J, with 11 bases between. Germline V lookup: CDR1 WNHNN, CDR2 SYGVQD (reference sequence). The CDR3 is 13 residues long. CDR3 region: CASREQGDTEAFF. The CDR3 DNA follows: TGCGCCAGCAGGGAACAGGGAGACACTGAAGCTTTCTTT.

CDR3 region: CASSPYRVGTGELFF. CDR3 nucleotide sequence: TGCGCCAGCAGCCCTTACAGGGTAGGGACCGGGGAGCTGTTTTTT. V usage is TRBV4-3 and J usage is TRBJ2-2, with TRBD1 as a possible D gene (6 bases). V was pared by 4 bases and J by 5 bases, with 14 bases between. CDR1 LGHNA and CDR2 YSLEER come from the germline V gene. CDR3 length: 15 amino acids.

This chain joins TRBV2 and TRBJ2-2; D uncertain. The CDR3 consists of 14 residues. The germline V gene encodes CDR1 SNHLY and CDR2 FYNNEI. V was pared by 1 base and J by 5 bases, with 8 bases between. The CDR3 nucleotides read TGTGCCAGCAGTGAAGGGGCCCCAACCGGGGAGCTGTTTTTT. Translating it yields CASSEGAPTGELFF.

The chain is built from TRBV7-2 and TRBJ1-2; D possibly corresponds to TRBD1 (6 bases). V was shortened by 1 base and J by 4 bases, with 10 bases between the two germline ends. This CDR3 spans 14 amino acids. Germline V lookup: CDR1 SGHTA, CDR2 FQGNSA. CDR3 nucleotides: TGTGCCAGCAGCTTAGGCCAGGGGTCCTATGGCTACACCTTC. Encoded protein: CASSLGQGSYGYTF.

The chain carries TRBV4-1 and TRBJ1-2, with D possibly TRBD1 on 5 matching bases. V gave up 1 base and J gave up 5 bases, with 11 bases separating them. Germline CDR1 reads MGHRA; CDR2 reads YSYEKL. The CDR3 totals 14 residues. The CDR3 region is CASSQVTPGYGYTF. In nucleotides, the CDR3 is TGCGCCAGCAGCCAAGTTACCCCAGGGTATGGCTACACCTTC.

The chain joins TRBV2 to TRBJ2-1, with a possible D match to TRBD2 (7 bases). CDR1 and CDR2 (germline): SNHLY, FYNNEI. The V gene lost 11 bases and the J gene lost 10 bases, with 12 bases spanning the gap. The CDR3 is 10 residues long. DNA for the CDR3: TGTGCCGGACTAGGGGGGGAGCAGTTCTTC. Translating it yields CAGLGGEQFF.

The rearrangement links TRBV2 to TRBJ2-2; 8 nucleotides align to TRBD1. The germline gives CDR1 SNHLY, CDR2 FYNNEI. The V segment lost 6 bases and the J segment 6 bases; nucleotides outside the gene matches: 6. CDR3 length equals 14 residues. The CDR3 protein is CASRSQGAAGELFF. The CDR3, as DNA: TGTGCCAGCAGGTCTCAGGGGGCCGCCGGGGAGCTGTTTTTT.

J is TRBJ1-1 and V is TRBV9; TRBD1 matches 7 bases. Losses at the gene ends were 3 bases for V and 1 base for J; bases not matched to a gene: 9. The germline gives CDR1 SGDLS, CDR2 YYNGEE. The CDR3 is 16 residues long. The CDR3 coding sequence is TGTGCCAGCAGCGAGTCGGGACAGATTTGGAACACTGAAGCTTTCTTT. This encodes CASSESGQIWNTEAFF.

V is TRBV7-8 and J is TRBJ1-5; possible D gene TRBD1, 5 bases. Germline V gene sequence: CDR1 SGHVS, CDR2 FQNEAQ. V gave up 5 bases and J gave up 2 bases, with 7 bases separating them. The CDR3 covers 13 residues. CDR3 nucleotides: TGTGCCAGCAGCAGGGGTGGCAATCAGCCCCAGCATTTT. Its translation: CASSRGGNQPQHF.

CDR3: CASSLRWAGGDNEQFF. The CDR3 DNA is TGCGCCAGCAGCTTGCGGTGGGCGGGGGGAGACAATGAGCAGTTCTTC. J is TRBJ2-1 and V is TRBV5-1, with 8 bases aligning to TRBD2. Trimming removed 1 base from V and 5 bases from J; junction bases left unmatched: 8. Per the germline V gene, CDR1 is SGHRS and CDR2 is YFSETQ. CDR3 length: 16 amino acids. The variable domain in full, completed from reference TRBV5-1 and TRBJ2-1, reads KAGVTQTPRYLIKTRGQQVTLSCSPISGHRSVSWYQQTPGQGLQFLFEYFSETQRNKGNFPGRFSGRQFSNSRSEMNVSTLELGDSALYLCASSLRWAGGDNEQFFGPGTRLTVL.

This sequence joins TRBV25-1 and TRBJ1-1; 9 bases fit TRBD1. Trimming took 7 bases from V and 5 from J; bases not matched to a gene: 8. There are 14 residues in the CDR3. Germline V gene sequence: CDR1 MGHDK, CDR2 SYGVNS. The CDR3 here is CASIGDREKTEAFF. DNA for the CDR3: TGTGCCAGCATAGGGGACAGGGAAAAAACTGAAGCTTTCTTT. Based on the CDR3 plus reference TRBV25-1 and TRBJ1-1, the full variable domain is EADIYQTPRYLVIGTGKKITLECSQTMGHDKMYWYQQDPGMELHLIHYSYGVNSTEKGDLSSESTVSRIRTEHFPLTLESARPSHTSQYLCASIGDREKTEAFFGQGTRLTVV.

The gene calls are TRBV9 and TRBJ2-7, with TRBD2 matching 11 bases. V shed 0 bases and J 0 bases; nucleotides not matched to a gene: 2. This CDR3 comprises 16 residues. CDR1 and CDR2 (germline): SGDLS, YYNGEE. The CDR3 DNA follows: TGTGCCAGCAGCGTAGGACTAGCGGGGAGCTCCTACGAGCAGTACTTC. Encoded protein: CASSVGLAGSSYEQYF.

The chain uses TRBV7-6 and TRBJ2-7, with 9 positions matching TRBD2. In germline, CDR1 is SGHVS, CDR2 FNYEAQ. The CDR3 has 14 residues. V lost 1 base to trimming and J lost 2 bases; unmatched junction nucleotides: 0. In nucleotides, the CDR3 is TGTGCCAGCAGCTTAGGCGGGAGGGCCTACGAGCAGTACTTC. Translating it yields CASSLGGRAYEQYF.

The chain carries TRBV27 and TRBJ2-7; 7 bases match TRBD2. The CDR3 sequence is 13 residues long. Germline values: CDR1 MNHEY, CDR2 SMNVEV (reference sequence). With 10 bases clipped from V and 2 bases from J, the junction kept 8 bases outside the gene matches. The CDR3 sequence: CATAKAGTYEQYF. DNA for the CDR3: TGTGCCACAGCAAAAGCGGGGACCTACGAGCAGTACTTC.

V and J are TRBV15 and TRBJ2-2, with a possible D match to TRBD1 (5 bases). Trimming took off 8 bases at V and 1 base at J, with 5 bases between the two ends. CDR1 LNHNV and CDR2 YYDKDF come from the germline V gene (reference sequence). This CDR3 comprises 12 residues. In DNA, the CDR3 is TGTGCCACCCAGGGGAACACCGGGGAGCTGTTTTTT. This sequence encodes CATQGNTGELFF.

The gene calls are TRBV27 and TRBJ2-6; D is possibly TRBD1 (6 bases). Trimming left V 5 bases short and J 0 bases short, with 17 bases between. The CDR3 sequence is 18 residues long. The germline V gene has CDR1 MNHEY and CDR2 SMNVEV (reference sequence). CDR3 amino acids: CASSPLRQVSSGANVLTF. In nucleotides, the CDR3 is TGTGCCAGCAGTCCGCTACGACAGGTCAGCTCTGGGGCCAACGTCCTGACTTTC.